This T cell receptor beta chain was recovered during a study of blood T cells in healthy people across ages. Across the study: About one barcoded beta molecule was captured per two T cells (by template switching). Study-wide findings and caveats: When one million T cells were used, diversity estimates were thought to be underestimates.

A sample-barcoded 5' primer and a J-beta primer mix were used in a second PCR of roughly 6 to 11 cycles. TCRdb fed the 5' RACE reads into MiXCR, producing one record per CDR3 protein. The sample lists 1.4 million to 1.5 million distinct CDR3 sequences, about 40% occurring once. Germline lookup yields CDR1 MGHDK and CDR2 SYGVNS. This CDR3 has 18 amino acids. V gave up 3 bases and J gave up 4 bases; unmatched junction bases: 9. There are a few counts of this clonotype. What it binds is unknown. Ranging in age from about 6 to 90, the donors were healthy Caucasian individuals from Russia. Each donor supplied around 9.9 milliliters of peripheral blood.

The sequenced sample was blood. The receptor comes from a woman aged 18-29 years in good health. This chain connects TRBV25-1 to TRBJ2-1; the match to TRBD2 covers 13 bases. This CDR3 is CASSDPPRTSGSYNEQFF. In nucleotides, the CDR3 is TGTGCCAGCAGTGACCCGCCCCGGACTAGCGGGAGTTACAATGAGCAGTTCTTC.